This TCR beta chain is from a study of blood T cell repertoires in COVID-19. Background on the study: Sample material is recorded as cDNA or gDNA derived from T cells, B-cell-depleted T cells, or PBMCs.

The method was immunoSEQ multiplex PCR; TCRdb's version includes in-frame clones alone and lacks a portion of them. Of some 300,000 clones listed, about 90% are singletons. The CDR3 has 10 residues. The V gene's germline CDR1 is MDHEN and CDR2 SYDVKM. Between the trimmed V and J ends, which lost 5 bases and 8 bases, there was a span of 4 bases. The TCR originated in a woman aged 40 to 49 with COVID-19, enrolled during active disease. The sample was peripheral blood. The rearrangement joins TRBV28 to TRBJ2-1, with D unresolved. As DNA, the CDR3 is TGTGCCAGCAGTATCGATGAGCAGTTCTTC. Translated, it gives CASSIDEQFF.